This TCR beta chain was captured by sequencing in a study of shared T cell receptors in the human thymus. The method was immunoSEQ multiplex PCR; TCRdb's version includes in-frame clones alone and lacks a portion of them. The data show approximately 730,000 clones, around 85% seen once. With 0 bases clipped from V and 1 base from J, the junction kept 2 bases outside the gene matches. Germline V gene data show CDR1 as SGDLS and CDR2 as YYNGEE. The CDR3 extends over 15 amino acids. This sample was also put to use in a study of human thymus T cells. Turning to that study: Corrective surgery for congenital heart defects was being performed on the healthy Finnish infants who were the donors. Thymus pieces cut out during corrective heart surgery were the tissue that was used. Biased V and J segment usage appeared in thymus and peripheral blood. Related studies noted strongly shared thymic repertoires across unrelated people.

The V gene is TRBV9, the J gene TRBJ1-2; 8 nucleotides line up with TRBD1. The TCR was taken from a girl in the first two years of life with a congenital heart defect. Specimen: thymocytes. CDR3 region: CASSVEGQDNYGYTF. The CDR3 nucleotides read TGTGCCAGCAGCGTAGAGGGACAGGATAACTATGGCTACACCTTC.